This T cell receptor beta chain was profiled in a study of identifying expanded T cells in peripheral blood. The study's findings and limits: Differentially abundant clones: around 1.2 between replicates, roughly 16 at around 2 weeks, approximately 19 at four. Clone count variance between roughly two-week samples rose with total template count.

As concerns this clone: Its target is unknown.

The CDR3 length is 15 residues. Germline V gives CDR1 WSHSY, CDR2 SAAADI. V lost 5 bases and J 3 bases, leaving 15 bases between the germline ends. Clones were read by immunoSEQ multiplex PCR, and TCRdb kept only the in-frame ones, dropping some. The sample shows some 77,000 clones, 88% of them seen only once. Sequenced input: blood. The J gene is TRBJ2-3, the V gene TRBV10-2; possibly TRBD1 or TRBD2 for D (6 bases each). The TCR was taken from a person aged 18 to 69 in good health. This CDR3 is CASSTQGLGTDTQYF. CDR3 sequence (DNA): TGCGCCAGCAGTACACAGGGACTGGGGACAGATACGCAGTATTTT.